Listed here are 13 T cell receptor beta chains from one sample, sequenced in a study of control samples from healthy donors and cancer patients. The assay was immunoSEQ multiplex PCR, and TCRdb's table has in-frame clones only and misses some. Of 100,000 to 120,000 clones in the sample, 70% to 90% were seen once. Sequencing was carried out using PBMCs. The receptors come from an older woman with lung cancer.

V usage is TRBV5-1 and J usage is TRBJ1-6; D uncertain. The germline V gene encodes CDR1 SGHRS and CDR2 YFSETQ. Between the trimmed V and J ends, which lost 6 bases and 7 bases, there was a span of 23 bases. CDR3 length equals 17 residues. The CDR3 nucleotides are TGCGCCAGCACCCGCGACGCGGAATCCTCGCGGAATTCACCCCTCCACTTT. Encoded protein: CASTRDAESSRNSPLHF.

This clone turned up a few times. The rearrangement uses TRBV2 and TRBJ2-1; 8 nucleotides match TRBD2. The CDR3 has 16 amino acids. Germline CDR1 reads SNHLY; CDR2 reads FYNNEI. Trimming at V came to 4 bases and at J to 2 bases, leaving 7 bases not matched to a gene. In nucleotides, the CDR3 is TGTGCCAGCAGTGTAGGAACGGGAGGGCCCTACAATGAGCAGTTCTTC. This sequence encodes CASSVGTGGPYNEQFF.

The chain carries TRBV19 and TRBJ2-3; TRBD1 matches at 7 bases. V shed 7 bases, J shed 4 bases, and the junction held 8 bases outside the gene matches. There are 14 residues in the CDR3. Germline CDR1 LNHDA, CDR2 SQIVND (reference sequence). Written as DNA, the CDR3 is TGTGCCAGTACCGTAGGACAGGCTCCAGATACGCAGTATTTT. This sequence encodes CASTVGQAPDTQYF.

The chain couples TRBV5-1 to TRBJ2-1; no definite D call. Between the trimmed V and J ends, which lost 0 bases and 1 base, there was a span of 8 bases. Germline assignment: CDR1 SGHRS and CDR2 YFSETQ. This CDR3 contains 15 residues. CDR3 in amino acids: CASSLVADSYNEQFF. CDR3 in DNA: TGCGCCAGCAGCTTGGTGGCGGATTCCTACAATGAGCAGTTCTTC.

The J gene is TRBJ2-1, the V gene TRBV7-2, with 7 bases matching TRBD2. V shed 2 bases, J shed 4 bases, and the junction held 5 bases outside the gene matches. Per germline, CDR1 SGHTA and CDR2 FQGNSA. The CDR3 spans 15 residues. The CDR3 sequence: CASSLRGSSYNEQFF. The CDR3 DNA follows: TGTGCCAGCAGCTTACGCGGGAGCTCGTACAATGAGCAGTTCTTC.

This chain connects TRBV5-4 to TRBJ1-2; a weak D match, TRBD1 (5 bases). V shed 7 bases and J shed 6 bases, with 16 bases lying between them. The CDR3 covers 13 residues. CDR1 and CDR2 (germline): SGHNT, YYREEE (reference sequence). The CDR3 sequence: CASHRTHLDGYTF. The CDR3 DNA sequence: TGTGCCAGCCATAGGACACATTTGGATGGCTACACCTTC.

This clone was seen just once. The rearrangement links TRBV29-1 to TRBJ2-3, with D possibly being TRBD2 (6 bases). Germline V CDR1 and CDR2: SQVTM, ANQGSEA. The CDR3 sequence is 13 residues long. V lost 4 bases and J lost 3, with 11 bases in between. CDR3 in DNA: TGCAGCGTTGCCGGACGGGGGACAGATACGCAGTATTTT. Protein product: CSVAGRGTDTQYF.

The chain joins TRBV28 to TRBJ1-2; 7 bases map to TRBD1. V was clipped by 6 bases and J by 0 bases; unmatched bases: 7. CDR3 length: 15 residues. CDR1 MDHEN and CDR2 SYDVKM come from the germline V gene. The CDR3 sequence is CASRPAGGPNYGYTF. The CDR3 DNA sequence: TGTGCCAGCAGGCCCGCAGGGGGGCCTAACTATGGCTACACCTTC.

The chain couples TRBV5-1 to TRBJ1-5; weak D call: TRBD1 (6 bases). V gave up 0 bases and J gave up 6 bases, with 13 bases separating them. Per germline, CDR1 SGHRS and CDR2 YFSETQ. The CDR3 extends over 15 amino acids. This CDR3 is CASSLGGGSFQPQHF. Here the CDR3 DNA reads TGCGCCAGCAGCTTGGGAGGGGGTAGCTTTCAGCCCCAGCATTTT.

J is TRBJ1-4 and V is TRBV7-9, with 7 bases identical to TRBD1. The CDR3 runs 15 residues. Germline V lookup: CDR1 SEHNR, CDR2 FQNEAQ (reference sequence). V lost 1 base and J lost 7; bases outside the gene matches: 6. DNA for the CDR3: TGTGCCAGCAGCTTAGAGGTGGCAGGGGGTGAAAAACTGTTTTTT. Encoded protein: CASSLEVAGGEKLFF.

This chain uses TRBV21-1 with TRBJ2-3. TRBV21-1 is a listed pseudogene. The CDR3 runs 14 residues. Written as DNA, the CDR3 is TGTGCCAGCATCAGACCCGGATTCACAGATACGCAGTATTTT. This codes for CASIRPGFTDTQYF.

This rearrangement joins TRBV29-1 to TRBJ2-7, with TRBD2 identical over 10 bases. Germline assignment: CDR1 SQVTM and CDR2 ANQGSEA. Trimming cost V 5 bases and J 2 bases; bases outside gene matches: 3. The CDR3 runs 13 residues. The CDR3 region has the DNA TGCAGCGTTCCAGGACTAGCGGCCTACGAGCAGTACTTC. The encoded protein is CSVPGLAAYEQYF.

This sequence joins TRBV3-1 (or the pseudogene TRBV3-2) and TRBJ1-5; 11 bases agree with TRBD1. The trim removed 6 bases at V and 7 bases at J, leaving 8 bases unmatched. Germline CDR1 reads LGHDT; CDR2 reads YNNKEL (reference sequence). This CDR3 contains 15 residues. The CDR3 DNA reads TGTGCCAGCAGTCCCGGGACAGGGGGAGAACAGCCCCAGCATTTT. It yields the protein CASSPGTGGEQPQHF.